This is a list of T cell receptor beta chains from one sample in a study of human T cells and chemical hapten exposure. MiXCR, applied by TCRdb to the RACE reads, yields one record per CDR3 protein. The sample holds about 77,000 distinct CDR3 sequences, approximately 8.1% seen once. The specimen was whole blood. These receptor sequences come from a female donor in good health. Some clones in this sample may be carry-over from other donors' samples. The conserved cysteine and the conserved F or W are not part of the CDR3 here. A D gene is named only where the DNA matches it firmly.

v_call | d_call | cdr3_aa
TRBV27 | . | ASSFGGSYSNQPQH
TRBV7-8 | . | ASSRSAGVQNIQY
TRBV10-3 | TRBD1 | AISRQGRSGANVLT
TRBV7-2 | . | ASSLGGGASYEQY
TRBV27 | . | AITDTQY
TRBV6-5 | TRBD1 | ASSLGGSPTDTQY
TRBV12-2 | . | ASRLFPNQPSYNSPLH
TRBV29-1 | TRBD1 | SVVFGRGLLETQY
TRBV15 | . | ATSRGAPGRLPLSNQPQH
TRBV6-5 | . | ASSYRGGTRPQY
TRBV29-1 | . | SVGTVNTGELF
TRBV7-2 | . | ASSLGSRVNEQY
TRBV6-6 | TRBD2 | ASSYGRGAQETQY
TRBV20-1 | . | SARDPRADSPLH
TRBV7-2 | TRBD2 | ASSLESGGTGANVLT
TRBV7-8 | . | ASSLRGITDTQY
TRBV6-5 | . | ASRRADTQY
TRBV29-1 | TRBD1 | SAEQGTSYEQY
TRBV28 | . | ASSLFQFGEDT
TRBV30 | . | AWRLAATYEQY